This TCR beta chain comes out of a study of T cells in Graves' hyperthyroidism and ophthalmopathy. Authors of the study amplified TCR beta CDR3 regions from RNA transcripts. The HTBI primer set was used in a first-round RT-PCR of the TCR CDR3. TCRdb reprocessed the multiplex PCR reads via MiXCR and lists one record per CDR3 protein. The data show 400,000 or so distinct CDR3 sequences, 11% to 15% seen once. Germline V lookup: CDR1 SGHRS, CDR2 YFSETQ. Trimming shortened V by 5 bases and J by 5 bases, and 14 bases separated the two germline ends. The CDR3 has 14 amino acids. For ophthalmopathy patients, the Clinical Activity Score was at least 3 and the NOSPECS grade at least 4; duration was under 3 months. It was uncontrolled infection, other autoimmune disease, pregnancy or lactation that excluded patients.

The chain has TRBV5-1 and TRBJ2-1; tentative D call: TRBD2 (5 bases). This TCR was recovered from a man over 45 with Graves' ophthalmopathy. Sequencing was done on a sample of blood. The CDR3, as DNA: TGCGCCAGCAGACGGGGTCAGATCGACAATGAGCAGTTCTTC. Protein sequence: CASRRGQIDNEQFF.